These 30 T cell receptor beta chains share one sample of origin, sequenced in a study of Graves' ophthalmopathy and Graves' hyperthyroidism. The TCR beta CDR3 regions underwent amplification from RNA transcripts. HTBI-primed first-round RT-PCR preceded second-round multiplex PCR. TCRdb re-called the multiplex PCR reads with MiXCR, one entry per CDR3 protein. The sample includes around 660,000 distinct CDR3 sequences, just over 40% of them seen just once. The sequenced sample was peripheral blood. The receptors originated from an adult man with Graves' ophthalmopathy.

The chain carries TRBV7-3 and TRBJ1-1; D unresolved. The germline gives CDR1 SGHTA, CDR2 FQGTGA. This CDR3 is 14 amino acids long. Trimming shortened V by 5 bases and J by 1 base, and 11 bases separated the two germline ends. This CDR3 reads CASSPSEANTEAFF. CDR3 sequence (DNA): TGTGCCAGCAGCCCTTCGGAAGCGAACACTGAAGCTTTCTTT. The full variable domain, its missing parts supplied by reference TRBV7-3 and TRBJ1-1, is GAGVSQTPSNKVTEKGKYVELRCDPISGHTALYWYRQSLGQGPEFLIYFQGTGAADDSGLPNDRFFAVRPEGSVSTLKIQRTERGDSAVYLCASSPSEANTEAFFGQGTRLTVV.

Many counts were recorded for this clonotype. J is TRBJ2-2 and V is TRBV25-1; unclear D gene. The V gene's germline CDR1 is MGHDK and CDR2 SYGVNS. The CDR3 length is 13 residues. Deletions cut 1 base from V and 4 bases from J, with 4 bases between. The CDR3: CASSEWGTGELFF. Written as DNA, the CDR3 is TGTGCCAGCAGTGAATGGGGCACCGGGGAGCTGTTTTTT.

J is TRBJ2-5 and V is TRBV25-1; TRBD2 matches 10 bases. The CDR3 is 13 amino acids. CDR1 and CDR2 (germline): MGHDK, SYGVNS. V was pared by 7 bases and J by 6 bases, with 5 bases of the junction left unmatched. CDR3 DNA: TGTGCCAGCAAACTAGCGGGATTGAAGACCCAGTACTTC. It specifies CASKLAGLKTQYF.

This clonotype was picked up many times. The V and J genes are TRBV25-1 and TRBJ2-2, with no clear D. This CDR3 region has 12 residues. Trimming removed 1 base from V and 6 bases from J, with 3 bases in between. In germline, CDR1 is MGHDK, CDR2 SYGVNS. CDR3 region: CASSELAGELFF. CDR3 bases: TGTGCCAGCAGTGAATTAGCCGGGGAGCTGTTTTTT. Full variable domain (remainder filled in from reference TRBV25-1 and TRBJ2-2): EADIYQTPRYLVIGTGKKITLECSQTMGHDKMYWYQQDPGMELHLIHYSYGVNSTEKGDLSSESTVSRIRTEHFPLTLESARPSHTSQYLCASSELAGELFFGEGSRLTVL.

Worth noting for this clonotype: Just one base apart from a much larger clone, this may be a read error. The chain carries TRBV7-2 and TRBJ2-5, with D possibly being TRBD2 (6 bases). Deletions cut 3 bases from V and 2 bases from J, with 10 bases between. This CDR3 region has 14 residues. Germline CDR1 SGHTA, CDR2 FQGNSA. The CDR3 bases are TGTGCCAGCAGCTTCGGAGGGGAACAAGAGACCCAGTACTTC. This codes for CASSFGGEQETQYF.

J is TRBJ1-6 and V is TRBV25-1; 10 nucleotides match TRBD1. Trimming at V came to 7 bases and at J to 10 bases, leaving 7 bases not matched to a gene. The CDR3 is 14 residues long. Per the germline V gene, CDR1 is MGHDK and CDR2 is SYGVNS. CDR3 coding DNA: TGTGCCAGCATGGACAGGGGGATTCGCTCACCCCTCCACTTT. It codes for CASMDRGIRSPLHF.

This clonotype has a count of ten or more. V usage is TRBV15 and J usage is TRBJ1-5, with TRBD1 identical over 7 bases. CDR1 is LNHNV, CDR2 YYDKDF, per germline (reference sequence). Unmatched junction bases numbered 4, after V lost 0 bases and J lost 2 bases. The CDR3 covers 16 residues. The CDR3 reads CATSRDGQAGNQPQHF. The CDR3 DNA reads as TGTGCCACCAGCAGAGACGGACAGGCGGGCAATCAGCCCCAGCATTTT.

The genes are TRBV10-3 and TRBJ1-2, with 7 positions matching TRBD1. The CDR3 length is 13 residues. Per germline, CDR1 ENHRY and CDR2 SYGVKD. The trim removed 4 bases at V and 5 bases at J, leaving 4 bases unmatched. The CDR3 sequence is CAISGQGVYGYTF. CDR3 sequence (DNA): TGTGCCATCAGTGGACAGGGAGTATATGGCTACACCTTC.

The chain joins TRBV16 to TRBJ2-7, with a weak D call TRBD2 (6 bases). The CDR3 has 16 amino acids. The germline V gene has CDR1 KGHSY and CDR2 FQNENV. V lost 0 bases and J lost 1, with 13 bases in between. CDR3 region: CASSQSSGVTSYEQYF. CDR3 nucleotide sequence: TGTGCCAGCAGCCAATCGTCGGGAGTGACGTCCTACGAGCAGTACTTC.

Points on this clonotype: Given the absence of the conserved phenylalanine or tryptophan at the CDR3 end, a read error is likely. J is TRBJ2-5 and V is TRBV20-1; TRBD1 matches 7 bases. Trimming removed 0 bases from V and 0 bases from J; junction bases left unmatched: 7. The CDR3 runs to 16 residues. CDR1 DFQATT and CDR2 SNEGSKA come from the germline V gene (reference sequence). CDR3 region: CSAREWGRGNQETQYL. The CDR3 DNA is TGCAGTGCTAGAGAATGGGGCAGGGGGAACCAAGAGACCCAGTACCTC.

This clonotype is a singleton in its sample. The V call is TRBV20-1, the J call TRBJ2-5; a weak D match, TRBD1 (6 bases). The CDR3 spans 12 residues. Germline V gene sequence: CDR1 DFQATT, CDR2 SNEGSKA (reference sequence). In nucleotides, the CDR3 is TGCAGCTTAGTACAGGGCACGGAGACCCAGTACTTC. Protein sequence: CSLVQGTETQYF.

There are many counts of this clonotype. The V and J genes are TRBV5-1 and TRBJ1-1; D gene ambiguous. This CDR3 comprises 14 residues. Between the trimmed V and J ends, which lost 5 bases and 2 bases, there was a span of 13 bases. Germline CDR1 and CDR2: SGHRS and YFSETQ. The CDR3 is CASRDIGVNTEAFF. The CDR3 nucleotides are TGCGCCAGCAGGGATATAGGAGTCAACACTGAAGCTTTCTTT.

CDR3 nucleotide sequence: TGCAGCGTGGTTGGACAGGGAACCACTGAAGCTTTCTTT. Protein sequence: CSVVGQGTTEAFF. This sequence joins TRBV29-1 and TRBJ1-1; 8 nucleotides match TRBD1. The CDR3 totals 13 residues. Germline loops: CDR1 SQVTM, CDR2 ANQGSEA. The V gene end was trimmed by 6 bases and the J gene end by 4 bases; junction bases not matched to a gene: 7.

The chain employs TRBV15 and TRBJ1-4; possibly TRBD1 for D (5 bases). Looked up from germline, CDR1 is LNHNV and CDR2 is YYDKDF (reference sequence). V shed 2 bases and J shed 3 bases, with 13 bases lying between them. This CDR3 contains 16 residues. The CDR3, as DNA: TGTGCCACCAGCAGACGTAGAGGGGAGTCTAATGAAAAACTGTTTTTT. The encoded protein is CATSRRRGESNEKLFF.

V gene TRBV24-1 combines with J gene TRBJ1-2, with 7 bases fitting TRBD1. CDR3 length equals 15 residues. The V gene's germline CDR1 is KGHDR and CDR2 SFDVKD. J lost 3 bases, V lost 2 bases, and 5 bases had no gene match. CDR3 sequence (DNA): TGTGCCACCAGTGATTCCGGGACAGCGGACTATGGCTACACCTTC. This sequence encodes CATSDSGTADYGYTF.

This clonotype was recorded at least ten times. The chain carries TRBV10-3 and TRBJ2-7, with D possibly matching TRBD2 (6 bases). The CDR3 covers 13 residues. Germline V gene sequence: CDR1 ENHRY, CDR2 SYGVKD. Trimming removed 7 bases at V and 2 bases at J, with 12 bases between. The CDR3 DNA is TGTGCCATCACCGGCGGGGCAGCCTACGAGCAGTACTTC. This codes for CAITGGAAYEQYF.

There are many counts of this clonotype. The chain is built from TRBV12-3 or TRBV12-4 and TRBJ1-1; 8 bases are a match to TRBD1. The CDR3 runs to 14 residues. V lost 5 bases, J lost 6 bases, and 8 bases stayed unmatched. CDR3 amino acids: CASSSQGAGSEAFF. The CDR3 DNA reads as TGTGCCAGCAGTAGCCAGGGGGCCGGTTCTGAAGCTTTCTTT.

As to this clonotype: One base away lies a much larger clone, so this may be a sequencing read error. The V call is TRBV19, the J call TRBJ1-4; a weak D match, TRBD1 (5 bases). V was clipped by 6 bases and J by 3 bases, with 17 bases between them. Germline V gives CDR1 LNHDA, CDR2 SQIVND (reference sequence). The CDR3 is made up of 16 amino acids. The CDR3 DNA reads TGTGCCAGTAGCATCCAACCAGGGACGGCTAATGAAAAACTGTTTTTT. Its protein is CASSIQPGTANEKLFF.

This clonotype was observed many times. V gene TRBV12-3 or TRBV12-4 combines with J gene TRBJ2-5, with TRBD2 matching over 9 bases. With V trimmed by 3 bases and J by 3 bases, 2 bases remained unmatched. This CDR3 contains 14 residues. CDR3 amino acids: CASSLRLAEETQYF. As DNA, the CDR3 is TGTGCCAGCAGTTTGAGACTAGCGGAAGAGACCCAGTACTTC.

This clonotype was observed a single time. The J gene is TRBJ1-4, the V gene TRBV12-3 or TRBV12-4; TRBD1 matches 7 bases. The CDR3 loop spans 15 amino acids. With 5 bases clipped from V and 12 bases from J, the junction kept 15 bases outside the gene matches. CDR3 protein: CASSLHRQGRSQLFF. The CDR3 DNA follows: TGTGCCAGCAGTCTTCACCGACAGGGTCGGTCGCAACTGTTTTTT.

For this clonotype: This may arise from a read error, as a much more abundant clone is one base away. The chain joins TRBV12-3 or TRBV12-4 to TRBJ1-4; perhaps TRBD1 as D (5 bases). There are 14 residues in the CDR3. CDR3 protein: CAGSLGGEGEKLFF. In nucleotides, the CDR3 is TGTGCCGGCAGTCTCGGAGGGGAGGGTGAAAAACTGTTTTTT.

With regard to this clonotype: Germline is not matched at one junction end, which may reflect a read error. The chain uses TRBV25-1 and TRBJ1-4, with a weak D call TRBD1 (5 bases). CDR1 is MGHDK and CDR2 is SYGVNS in the germline V gene. This CDR3 is built from 17 residues. In DNA, the CDR3 is TGCGCCAGCAGCCAAGATCAGGGAGGCGTTTTTCCTGAAAAACTGTTTTTT. The encoded protein is CASSQDQGGVFPEKLFF. Together with reference TRBV25-1 and TRBJ1-4, the CDR3 gives the full variable domain: EADIYQTPRYLVIGTGKKITLECSQTMGHDKMYWYQQDPGMELHLIHYSYGVNSTEKGDLSSESTVSRIRTEHFPLTLESARPSHTSQYLCASSQDQGGVFPEKLFFGSGTQLSVL.

The J gene is TRBJ2-1, the V gene TRBV24-1; D is uncertain. Between the trimmed V and J ends, which lost 6 bases and 6 bases, there was a span of 11 bases. Per the germline V gene, CDR1 is KGHDR and CDR2 is SFDVKD. This CDR3 is 13 amino acids long. In nucleotides, the CDR3 is TGTGCCACCAGTTTCTCTCAATCCAATGAGCAGTTCTTC. Translating it yields CATSFSQSNEQFF.

This clonotype was counted many times. V gene TRBV12-3 or TRBV12-4 combines with J gene TRBJ1-2; D is ambiguous. V lost 6 bases, J lost 7 bases, and 12 bases lay in between. The CDR3 is made up of 12 amino acids. CDR3 amino acids: CASSHINPGYTF. The CDR3 DNA follows: TGTGCCAGCAGCCACATTAATCCTGGCTACACCTTC.

Many counts were recorded for this clonotype. The V and J genes are TRBV9 and TRBJ2-5, with TRBD2 matching 8 bases. The CDR3 sequence is 13 residues long. Germline assignment: CDR1 SGDLS and CDR2 YYNGEE. With V trimmed by 2 bases and J by 5 bases, 2 bases remained unmatched. The CDR3 DNA sequence: TGTGCCAGCAGCGTCGGACTAGCCGAGACCCAGTACTTC. It is translated as CASSVGLAETQYF.

A word on this clonotype: The junction does not match germline at one end; this may be a read error. The gene calls are TRBV7-9 and TRBJ1-2, with TRBD1 matching over 7 bases. The V gene's germline CDR1 is SEHNR and CDR2 FQNEAQ (reference sequence). This CDR3 is 15 amino acids long. CDR3: CASSLRQGVYGGYTF. The CDR3, as DNA: TGCGCCAGCAGCTTGAGGCAGGGGGTGTACGGTGGCTACACCTTC.

The V and J genes are TRBV7-9 and TRBJ1-3; D is unresolved. Germline-derived CDR1 and CDR2 are SEHNR and FQNEAQ (reference sequence). Trimming shortened V by 0 bases and J by 10 bases, and 13 bases separated the two germline ends. This CDR3 is 14 amino acids long. This CDR3 reads CASSLAGSDSTIYF. The CDR3 DNA sequence: TGTGCCAGCAGCTTAGCTGGGTCAGATAGTACCATATATTTT.

This clonotype was detected many times. The J gene is TRBJ1-1, the V gene TRBV5-1, with 9 bases matching TRBD1. This CDR3 contains 14 residues. V trimming: 6 bases; J trimming: 5 bases; junction bases outside the gene matches: 8. CDR1 and CDR2 from the germline V gene are SGHRS and YFSETQ. The CDR3 DNA is TGCGCCAGCAACCTCGACAGGGGGGGGACTGAAGCTTTCTTT. Amino acids: CASNLDRGGTEAFF. Variable domain in full (rest from reference TRBV5-1 and TRBJ1-1): KAGVTQTPRYLIKTRGQQVTLSCSPISGHRSVSWYQQTPGQGLQFLFEYFSETQRNKGNFPGRFSGRQFSNSRSEMNVSTLELGDSALYLCASNLDRGGTEAFFGQGTRLTVV.

This clonotype was observed many times. The rearrangement links TRBV20-1 to TRBJ2-5; possibly TRBD1 for D (5 bases). Looked up from germline, CDR1 is DFQATT and CDR2 is SNEGSKA (reference sequence). The CDR3 length is 12 residues. The V end was cut by 0 bases, the J end by 3 bases, with 5 bases between. DNA of the CDR3: TGCAGTGCTAGAGACAGGGAAGAGACCCAGTACTTC. Protein: CSARDREETQYF.

Ten or more counts support this clonotype. The chain recombines TRBV4-1 with TRBJ1-2; possible D gene TRBD1, 6 bases. The CDR3 runs to 14 residues. Germline V CDR1 and CDR2: MGHRA, YSYEKL. V dropped 1 base and J dropped 0 bases, with 6 bases sitting between them. The CDR3 DNA sequence: TGCGCCAGCAGCCAAGGGACAGCTAACTATGGCTACACCTTC. Protein: CASSQGTANYGYTF.